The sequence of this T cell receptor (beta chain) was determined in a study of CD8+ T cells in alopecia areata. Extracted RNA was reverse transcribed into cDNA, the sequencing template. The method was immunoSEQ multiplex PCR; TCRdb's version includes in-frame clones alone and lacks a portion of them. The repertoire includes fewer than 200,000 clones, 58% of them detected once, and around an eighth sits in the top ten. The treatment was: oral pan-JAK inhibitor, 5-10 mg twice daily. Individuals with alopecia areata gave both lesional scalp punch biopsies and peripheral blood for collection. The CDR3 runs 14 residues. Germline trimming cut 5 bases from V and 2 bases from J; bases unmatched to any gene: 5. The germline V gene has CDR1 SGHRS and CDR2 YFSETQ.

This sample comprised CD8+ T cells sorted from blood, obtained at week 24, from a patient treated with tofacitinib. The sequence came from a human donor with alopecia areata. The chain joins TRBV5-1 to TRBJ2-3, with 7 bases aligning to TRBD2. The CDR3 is CASRHSGDTDTQYF. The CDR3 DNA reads TGCGCCAGCAGACACAGCGGGGACACAGATACGCAGTATTTT.